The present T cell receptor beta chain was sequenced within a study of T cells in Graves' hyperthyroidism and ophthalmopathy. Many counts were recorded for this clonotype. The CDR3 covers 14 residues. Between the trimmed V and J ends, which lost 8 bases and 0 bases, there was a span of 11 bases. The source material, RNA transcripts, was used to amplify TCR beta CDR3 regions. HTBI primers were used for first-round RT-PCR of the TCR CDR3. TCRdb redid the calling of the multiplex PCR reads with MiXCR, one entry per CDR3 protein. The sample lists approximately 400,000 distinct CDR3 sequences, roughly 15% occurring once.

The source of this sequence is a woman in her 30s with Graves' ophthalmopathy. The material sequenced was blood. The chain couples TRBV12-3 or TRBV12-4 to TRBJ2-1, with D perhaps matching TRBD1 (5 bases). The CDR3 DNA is TGTGCCAGCGTTGAGGACAACTCCTACAATGAGCAGTTCTTC. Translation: CASVEDNSYNEQFF.